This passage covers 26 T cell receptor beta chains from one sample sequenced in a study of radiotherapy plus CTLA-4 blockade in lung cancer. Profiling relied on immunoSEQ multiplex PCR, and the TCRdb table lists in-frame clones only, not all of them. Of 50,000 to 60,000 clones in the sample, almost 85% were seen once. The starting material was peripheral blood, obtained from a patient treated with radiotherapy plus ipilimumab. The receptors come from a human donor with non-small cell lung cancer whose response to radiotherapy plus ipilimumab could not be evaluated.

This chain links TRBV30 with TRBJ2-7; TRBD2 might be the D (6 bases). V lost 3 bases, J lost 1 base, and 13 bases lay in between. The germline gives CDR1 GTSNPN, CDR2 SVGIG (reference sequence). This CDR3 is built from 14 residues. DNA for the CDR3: TGTGCCTGGAGGGATCTAGCGAGATCCTACGAGCAGTACTTC. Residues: CAWRDLARSYEQYF.

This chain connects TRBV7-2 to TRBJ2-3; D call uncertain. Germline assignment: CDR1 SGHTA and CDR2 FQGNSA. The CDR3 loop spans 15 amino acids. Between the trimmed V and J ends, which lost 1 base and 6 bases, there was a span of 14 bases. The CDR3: CASSLEAAFLDTQYF. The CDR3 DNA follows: TGTGCCAGCAGCTTAGAGGCGGCCTTTCTGGATACGCAGTATTTT. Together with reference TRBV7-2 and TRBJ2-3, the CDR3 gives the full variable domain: GAGVSQSPSNKVTEKGKDVELRCDPISGHTALYWYRQSLGQGLEFLIYFQGNSAPDKSGLPSDRFSAERTGGSVSTLTIQRTQQEDSAVYLCASSLEAAFLDTQYFGPGTRLTVL.

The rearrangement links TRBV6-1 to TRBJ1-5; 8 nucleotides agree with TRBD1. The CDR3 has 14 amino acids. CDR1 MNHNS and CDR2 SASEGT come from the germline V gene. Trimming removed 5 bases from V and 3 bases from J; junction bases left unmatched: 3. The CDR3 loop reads CASSLDRVNQPQHF. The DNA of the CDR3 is TGTGCCAGCAGTTTGGACAGGGTCAATCAGCCCCAGCATTTT.

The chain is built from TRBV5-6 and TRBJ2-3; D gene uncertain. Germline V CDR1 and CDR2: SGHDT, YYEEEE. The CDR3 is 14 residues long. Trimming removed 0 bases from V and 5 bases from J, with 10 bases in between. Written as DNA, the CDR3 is TGTGCCAGCAGCTTGGCCGGAGCACAAGATACGCAGTATTTT. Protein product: CASSLAGAQDTQYF. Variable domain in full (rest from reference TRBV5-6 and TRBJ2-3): DAGVTQSPTHLIKTRGQQVTLRCSPKSGHDTVSWYQQALGQGPQFIFQYYEEEERQRGNFPDRFSGHQFPNYSSELNVNALLLGDSALYLCASSLAGAQDTQYFGPGTRLTVL.

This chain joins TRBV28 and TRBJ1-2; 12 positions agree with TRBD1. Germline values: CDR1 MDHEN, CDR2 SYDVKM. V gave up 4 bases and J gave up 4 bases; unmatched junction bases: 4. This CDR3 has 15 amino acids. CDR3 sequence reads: CASSSGQGAGYGYTF. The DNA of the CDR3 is TGTGCCAGCAGTTCGGGACAGGGGGCGGGCTATGGCTACACCTTC.

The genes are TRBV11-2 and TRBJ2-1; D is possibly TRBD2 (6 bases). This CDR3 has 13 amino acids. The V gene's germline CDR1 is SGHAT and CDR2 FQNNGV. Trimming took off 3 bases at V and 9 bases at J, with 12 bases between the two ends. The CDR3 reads CASSFGGTPEQFF. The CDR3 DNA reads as TGTGCCAGCAGCTTTGGGGGGACCCCTGAGCAGTTCTTC.

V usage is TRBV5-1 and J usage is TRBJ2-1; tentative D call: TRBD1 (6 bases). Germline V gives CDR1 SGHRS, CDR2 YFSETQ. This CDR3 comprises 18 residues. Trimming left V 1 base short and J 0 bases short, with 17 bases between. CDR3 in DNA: TGCGCCAGCAGCTTGTGGGGGACACCAGATAGCTCCTACAATGAGCAGTTCTTC. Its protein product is CASSLWGTPDSSYNEQFF.

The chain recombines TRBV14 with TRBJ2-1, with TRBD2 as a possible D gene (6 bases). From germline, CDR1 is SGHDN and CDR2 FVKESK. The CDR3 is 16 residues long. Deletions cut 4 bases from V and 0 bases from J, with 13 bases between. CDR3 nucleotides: TGTGCCAGCAGCCCAGCGGGCGACTTCTCCTACAATGAGCAGTTCTTC. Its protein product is CASSPAGDFSYNEQFF.

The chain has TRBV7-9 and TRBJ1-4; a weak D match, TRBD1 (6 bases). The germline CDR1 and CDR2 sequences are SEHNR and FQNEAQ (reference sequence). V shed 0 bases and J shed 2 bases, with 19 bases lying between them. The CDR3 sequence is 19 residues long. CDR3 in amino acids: CASSLAGTLTRSTNEKLFF. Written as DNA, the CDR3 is TGTGCCAGCAGCTTAGCCGGGACACTTACCCGGTCGACTAATGAAAAACTGTTTTTT.

CDR3 sequence reads: CASSQQGQGQSPLHF. DNA for the CDR3: TGCGCCAGCAGCCAGCAGGGACAGGGGCAATCACCCCTCCACTTT. The V and J genes are TRBV4-3 and TRBJ1-6; 10 nucleotides agree with TRBD1. The CDR3 consists of 15 residues. V was pared by 3 bases and J by 10 bases, with 6 bases of the junction left unmatched. Germline CDR1 reads LGHNA; CDR2 reads YSLEER.

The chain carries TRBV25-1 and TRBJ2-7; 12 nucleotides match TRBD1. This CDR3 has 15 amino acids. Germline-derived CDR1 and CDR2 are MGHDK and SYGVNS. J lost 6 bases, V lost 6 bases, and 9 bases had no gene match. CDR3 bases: TGTGCCAGCAGGAGGTCCGGGACAGGGGGCGCCGAGCAGTACTTC. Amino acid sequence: CASRRSGTGGAEQYF.

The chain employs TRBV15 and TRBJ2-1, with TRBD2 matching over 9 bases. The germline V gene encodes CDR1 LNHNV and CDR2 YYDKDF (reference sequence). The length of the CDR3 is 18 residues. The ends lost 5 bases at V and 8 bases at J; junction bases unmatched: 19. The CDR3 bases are TGTGCCACCAGCCCCCGTATCCTTGGCGGGGGGGTTAGCGATGAGCAGTTCTTC. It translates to CATSPRILGGGVSDEQFF.

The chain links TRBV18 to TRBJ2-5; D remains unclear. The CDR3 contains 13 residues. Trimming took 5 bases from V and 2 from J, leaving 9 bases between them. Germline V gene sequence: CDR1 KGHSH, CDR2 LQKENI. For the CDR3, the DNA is TGTGCCAGCTCAAAGGCGGTGCAAGAGACCCAGTACTTC. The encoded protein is CASSKAVQETQYF.

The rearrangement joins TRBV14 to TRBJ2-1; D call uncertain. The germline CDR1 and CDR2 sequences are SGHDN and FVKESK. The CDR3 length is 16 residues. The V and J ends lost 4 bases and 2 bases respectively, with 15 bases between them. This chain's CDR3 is CASSPEPEVTYNEQFF. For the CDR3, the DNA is TGTGCCAGCAGCCCTGAACCTGAGGTTACCTACAATGAGCAGTTCTTC.

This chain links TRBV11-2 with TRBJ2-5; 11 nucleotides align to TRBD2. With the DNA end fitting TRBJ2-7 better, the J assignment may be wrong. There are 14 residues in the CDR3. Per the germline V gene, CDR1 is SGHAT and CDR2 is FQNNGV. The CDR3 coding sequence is TGTGCCAGCAGCCCTCTAGCGGGGGGTTACGAGCAGTACTTC. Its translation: CASSPLAGGYEQYF.

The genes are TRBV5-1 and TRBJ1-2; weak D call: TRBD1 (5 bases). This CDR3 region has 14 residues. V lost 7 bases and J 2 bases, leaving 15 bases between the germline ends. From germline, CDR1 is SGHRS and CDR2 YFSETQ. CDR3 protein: CASSPSGGNYGYTF. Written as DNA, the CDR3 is TGCGCCAGCTCCCCGTCCGGGGGAAACTATGGCTACACCTTC. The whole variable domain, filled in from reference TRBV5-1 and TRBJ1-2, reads KAGVTQTPRYLIKTRGQQVTLSCSPISGHRSVSWYQQTPGQGLQFLFEYFSETQRNKGNFPGRFSGRQFSNSRSEMNVSTLELGDSALYLCASSPSGGNYGYTFGSGTRLTVV.

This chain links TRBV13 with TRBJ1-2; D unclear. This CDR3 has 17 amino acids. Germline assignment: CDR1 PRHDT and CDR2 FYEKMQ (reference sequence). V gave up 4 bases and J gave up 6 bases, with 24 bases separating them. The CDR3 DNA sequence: TGTGCCAGCAGCTCCCTTCGGTCCCTAGCCCATATAGATGGCTACACCTTC. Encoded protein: CASSSLRSLAHIDGYTF.

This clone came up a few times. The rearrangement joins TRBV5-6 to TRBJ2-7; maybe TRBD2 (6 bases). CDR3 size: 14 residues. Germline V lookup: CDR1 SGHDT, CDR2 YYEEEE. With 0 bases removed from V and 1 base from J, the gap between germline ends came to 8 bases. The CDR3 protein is CASSLALASYEQYF. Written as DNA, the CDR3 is TGTGCCAGCAGCTTGGCTCTAGCGTCCTACGAGCAGTACTTC.

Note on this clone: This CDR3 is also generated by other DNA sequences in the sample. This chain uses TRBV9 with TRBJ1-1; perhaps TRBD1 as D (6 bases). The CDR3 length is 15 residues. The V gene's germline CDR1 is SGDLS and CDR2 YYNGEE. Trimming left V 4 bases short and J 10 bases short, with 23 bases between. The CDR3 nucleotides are TGTGCCAGCAGCCCGGGGACGGGGGGCGGTTTTGGAGCTTTCTTT. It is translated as CASSPGTGGGFGAFF. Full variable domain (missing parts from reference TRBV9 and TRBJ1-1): DSGVTQTPKHLITATGQRVTLRCSPRSGDLSVYWYQQSLDQGLQFLIQYYNGEERAKGNILERFSAQQFPDLHSELNLSSLELGDSALYFCASSPGTGGGFGAFFGQGTRLTVV.

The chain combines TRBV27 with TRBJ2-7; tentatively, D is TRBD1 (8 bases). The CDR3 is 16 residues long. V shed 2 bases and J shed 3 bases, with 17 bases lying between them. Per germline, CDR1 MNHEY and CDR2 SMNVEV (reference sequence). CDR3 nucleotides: TGTGCCAGCAGTTTAAGGGGGGGGACAGGAAACTACGAGCAGTACTTC. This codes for CASSLRGGTGNYEQYF.

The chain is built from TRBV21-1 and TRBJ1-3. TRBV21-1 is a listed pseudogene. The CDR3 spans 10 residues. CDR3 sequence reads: CASTGGTIYF. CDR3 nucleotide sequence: TGTGCCAGCACGGGAGGGACCATATATTTT.

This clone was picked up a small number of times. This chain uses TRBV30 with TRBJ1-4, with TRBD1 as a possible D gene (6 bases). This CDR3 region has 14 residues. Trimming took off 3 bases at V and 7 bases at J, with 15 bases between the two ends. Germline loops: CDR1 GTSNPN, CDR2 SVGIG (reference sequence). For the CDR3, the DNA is TGTGCCTGGAGAAGAAGGGGGGGGAGTGAAAAACTGTTTTTT. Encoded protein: CAWRRRGGSEKLFF. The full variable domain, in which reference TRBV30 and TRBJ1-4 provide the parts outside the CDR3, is SQTIHQWPATLVQPVGSPLSLECTVEGTSNPNLYWYRQAAGRGLQLLFYSVGIGQISSEVPQNLSASRPQDRQFILSSKKLLLSDSGFYLCAWRRRGGSEKLFFGSGTQLSVL.

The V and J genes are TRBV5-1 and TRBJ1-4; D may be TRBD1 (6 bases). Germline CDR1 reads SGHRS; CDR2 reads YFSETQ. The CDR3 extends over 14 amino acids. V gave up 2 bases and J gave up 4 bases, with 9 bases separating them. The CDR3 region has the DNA TGCGCCAGCAGCTTCAGGGGAAATAATGAAAAACTGTTTTTT. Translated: CASSFRGNNEKLFF.

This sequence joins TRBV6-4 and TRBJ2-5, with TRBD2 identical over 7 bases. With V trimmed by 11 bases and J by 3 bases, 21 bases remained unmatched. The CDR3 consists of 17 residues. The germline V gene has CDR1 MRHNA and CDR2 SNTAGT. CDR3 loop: CAGSMGGVGLGKETQYF. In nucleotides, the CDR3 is TGTGCCGGATCGATGGGGGGGGTAGGCCTGGGGAAAGAGACCCAGTACTTC.

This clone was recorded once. The CDR3 sequence: CASSRTGSYEQYF. The CDR3 DNA reads as TGTGCCAGCAGCCGGACAGGCTCCTACGAGCAGTACTTC. The chain has TRBV28 and TRBJ2-7, with TRBD1 matching over 7 bases. The CDR3 has 13 residues. Unmatched junction bases numbered 2, after V lost 6 bases and J lost 0 bases. Germline V gives CDR1 MDHEN, CDR2 SYDVKM.

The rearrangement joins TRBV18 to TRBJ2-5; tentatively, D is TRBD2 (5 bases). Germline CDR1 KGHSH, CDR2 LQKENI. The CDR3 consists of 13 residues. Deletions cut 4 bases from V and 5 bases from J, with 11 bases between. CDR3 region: CASSRGPGETQYF. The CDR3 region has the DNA TGTGCCAGCTCACGAGGGCCGGGGGAGACCCAGTACTTC.